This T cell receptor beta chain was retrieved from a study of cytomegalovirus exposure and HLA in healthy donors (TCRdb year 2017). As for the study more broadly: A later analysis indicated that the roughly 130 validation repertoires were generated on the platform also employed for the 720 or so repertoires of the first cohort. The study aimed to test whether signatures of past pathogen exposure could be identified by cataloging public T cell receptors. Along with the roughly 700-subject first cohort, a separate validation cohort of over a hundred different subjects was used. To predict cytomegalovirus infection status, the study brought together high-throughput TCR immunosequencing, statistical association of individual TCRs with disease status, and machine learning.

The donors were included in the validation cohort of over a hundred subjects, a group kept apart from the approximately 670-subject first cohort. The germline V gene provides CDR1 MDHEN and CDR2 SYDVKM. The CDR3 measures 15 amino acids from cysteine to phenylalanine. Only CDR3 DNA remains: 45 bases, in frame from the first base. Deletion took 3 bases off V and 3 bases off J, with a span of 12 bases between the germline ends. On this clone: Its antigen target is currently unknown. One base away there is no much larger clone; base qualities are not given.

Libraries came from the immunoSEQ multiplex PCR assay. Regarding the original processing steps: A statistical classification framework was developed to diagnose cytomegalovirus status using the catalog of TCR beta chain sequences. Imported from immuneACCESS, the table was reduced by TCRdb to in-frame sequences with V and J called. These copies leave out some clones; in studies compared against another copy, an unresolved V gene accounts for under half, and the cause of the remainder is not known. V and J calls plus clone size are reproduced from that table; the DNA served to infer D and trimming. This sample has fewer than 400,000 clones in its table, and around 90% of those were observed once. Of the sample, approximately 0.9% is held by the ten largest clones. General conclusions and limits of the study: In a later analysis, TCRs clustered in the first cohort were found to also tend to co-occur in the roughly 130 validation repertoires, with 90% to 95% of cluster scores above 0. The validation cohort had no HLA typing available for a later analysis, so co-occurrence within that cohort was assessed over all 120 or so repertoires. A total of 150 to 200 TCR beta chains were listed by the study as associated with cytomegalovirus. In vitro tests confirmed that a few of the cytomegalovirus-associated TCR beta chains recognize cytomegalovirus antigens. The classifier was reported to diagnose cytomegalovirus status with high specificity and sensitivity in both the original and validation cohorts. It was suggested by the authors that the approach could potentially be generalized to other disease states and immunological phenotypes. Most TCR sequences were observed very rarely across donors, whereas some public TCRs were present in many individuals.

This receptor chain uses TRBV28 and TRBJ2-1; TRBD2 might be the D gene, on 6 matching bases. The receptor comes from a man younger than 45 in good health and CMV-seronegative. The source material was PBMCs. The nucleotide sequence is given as TGTGCCAGCAGTTTCGGGCGGGGAGACTACAATGAGCAGTTCTTC. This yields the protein CASSFGRGDYNEQFF.